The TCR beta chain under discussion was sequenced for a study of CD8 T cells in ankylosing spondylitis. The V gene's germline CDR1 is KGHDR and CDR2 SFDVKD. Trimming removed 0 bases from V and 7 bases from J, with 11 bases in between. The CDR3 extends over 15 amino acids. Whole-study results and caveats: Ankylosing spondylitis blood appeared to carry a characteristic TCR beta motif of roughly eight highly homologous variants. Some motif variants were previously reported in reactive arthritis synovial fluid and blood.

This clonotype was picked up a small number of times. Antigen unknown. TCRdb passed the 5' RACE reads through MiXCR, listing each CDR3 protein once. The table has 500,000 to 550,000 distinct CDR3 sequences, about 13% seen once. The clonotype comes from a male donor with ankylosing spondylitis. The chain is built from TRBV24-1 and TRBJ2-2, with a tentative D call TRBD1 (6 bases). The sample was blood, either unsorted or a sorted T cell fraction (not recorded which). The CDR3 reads CATSDLPQGNGELFF. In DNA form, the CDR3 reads TGTGCCACCAGTGATTTGCCCCAGGGGAACGGGGAGCTGTTTTTT.